Below are 6 T cell receptor beta chains sequenced from a single sample in a study of radiation and T cells in renal cell carcinoma. Sample treatment: treatment-naive control, cytoreductive nephrectomy. The table came from immunoSEQ multiplex PCR; TCRdb's copy has only in-frame clones and leaves some out. Of about 25,000 clones in the sample, 58% are singletons; the top ten hold about 20%. The sequencing here drew on tumor tissue, taken from a patient whose treatment was nephrectomy without radiotherapy. The receptors were sampled from a middle-aged man with renal cell carcinoma.

For the CDR3, the DNA is TGTGCCAGCAGTTCACGGACTAGCGGGAGGTACAATGAGCAGTTCTTC. This codes for CASSSRTSGRYNEQFF. This sequence joins TRBV27 and TRBJ2-1; 14 nucleotides align to TRBD2. After removal of 4 bases from V and 4 bases from J, the junction contained 3 bases not matched to a gene. Germline-derived CDR1 and CDR2 are MNHEY and SMNVEV (reference sequence). The CDR3 has 16 residues.

This clone was seen just once. The V call is TRBV28, the J call TRBJ1-5, with 7 bases fitting TRBD1. The J segment lost 4 bases and the V segment lost 6 bases, leaving 9 bases of the junction unmatched. Germline V gives CDR1 MDHEN, CDR2 SYDVKM. The CDR3 consists of 15 residues. CDR3 nucleotides: TGTGCCAGCAGAACCCCCGTGACAGGGAATCAGCCCCAGCATTTT. It is translated as CASRTPVTGNQPQHF. Variable domain in full (rest from reference TRBV28 and TRBJ1-5): DVKVTQSSRYLVKRTGEKVFLECVQDMDHENMFWYRQDPGLGLRLIYFSYDVKMKEKGDIPEGYSVSREKKERFSLILESASTNQTSMYLCASRTPVTGNQPQHFGDGTRLSIL.

The V gene is TRBV25-1, the J gene TRBJ2-5, with 7 bases matching TRBD1. With 3 bases clipped from V and 5 bases from J, the junction kept 9 bases outside the gene matches. The CDR3 contains 15 residues. Germline V gene lookup returns CDR1 MGHDK and CDR2 SYGVNS. The CDR3 spells CASSEARGLSETQYF. The CDR3 region has the DNA TGTGCCAGCAGTGAGGCCAGGGGGTTAAGTGAGACCCAGTACTTC.

The chain is built from TRBV7-2 and TRBJ1-1; unclear D gene. V lost 2 bases to trimming and J lost 2 bases, with 6 bases between them. CDR3 length: 13 residues. Germline V gene data show CDR1 as SGHTA and CDR2 as FQGNSA. CDR3 loop: CASSLMQNTEAFF. CDR3 DNA sequence: TGTGCCAGCAGCTTAATGCAAAACACTGAAGCTTTCTTT.

This rearrangement joins TRBV18 to TRBJ1-5; 7 nucleotides match TRBD1. Unmatched junction bases numbered 4, after V lost 4 bases and J lost 4 bases. Germline V gene sequence: CDR1 KGHSH, CDR2 LQKENI. CDR3 size: 14 residues. CDR3 nucleotide sequence: TGTGCCAGCTCACTTCCAGGGGGTAATCAGCCCCAGCATTTT. Its protein is CASSLPGGNQPQHF.

The chain is built from TRBV4-2 and TRBJ2-4, with a possible D match to TRBD1 (5 bases). The CDR3 extends over 18 amino acids. V was trimmed by 4 bases and J by 2 bases, leaving 21 bases between them. Per the germline V gene, CDR1 is LGHNA and CDR2 is YNFKEQ. CDR3 residues: CASSLALRASRTKNIQYF. The DNA of the CDR3 is TGTGCCAGCAGCCTTGCCCTCAGGGCCTCACGTACCAAAAACATTCAGTACTTC.